Sequencing of this T cell receptor beta chain was carried out in a study of human T cells and chemical hapten exposure. V was pared by 0 bases and J by 2 bases, with 10 bases between. The CDR3 sequence is 15 residues long. From germline, CDR1 is LGHDT and CDR2 YNNKEL (reference sequence). Time point: patch test 1, 2 weeks after DPC sensitization. The treatment here: therapeutic diphenylcyclopropenone sensitization with weekly scalp DPC. Each CDR3 protein is one row after TCRdb ran MiXCR on the RACE reads. This table has about 120,000 distinct CDR3 sequences, roughly 12% appearing once. The sequences come from whole blood, collected in connection with sensitization to the hapten diphenylcyclopropenone (DPC). The chain couples TRBV3-1 to TRBJ2-5; D possibly corresponds to TRBD2 (5 bases). This receptor was obtained from a woman aged 45-65 years with alopecia areata. Some clones in this sample may be carry-over from other donors' samples. The CDR3 DNA sequence: TGTGCCAGCAGCCAAGAATTGGAGGAACAAGAGACCCAGTACTTC. Its translation: CASSQELEEQETQYF.